These 2 T cell receptor beta chains originate from one sample sequenced in a study of T cell responses to AZD1222 COVID-19 vaccine. Produced via immunoSEQ multiplex PCR; TCRdb's table is partial and in-frame only. The table lists 150,000 to 200,000 clones, around nine tenths of them singletons. Material: peripheral blood, obtained on day 0 of AZD1222 vaccination. These receptors all stem from an adult in good health.

The chain employs TRBV16 and TRBJ2-3; D gene uncertain. Germline assignment: CDR1 KGHSY and CDR2 FQNENV. V gave up 3 bases and J gave up 6 bases, with 7 bases separating them. The CDR3 length is 12 residues. The CDR3 DNA reads as TGTGCCAGCAGCCACCCCTCGGATACGCAGTATTTT. Its protein product is CASSHPSDTQYF. The entire variable domain, with the rest obtained from reference TRBV16 and TRBJ2-3, is as follows: GEEVAQTPKHLVRGEGQKAKLYCAPIKGHSYVFWYQQVLKNEFKFLISFQNENVFDETGMPKERFSAKCLPNSPCSLEIQATKLEDSAVYFCASSHPSDTQYFGPGTRLTVL.

The V gene is TRBV19, the J gene TRBJ2-7, with 14 bases fitting TRBD2. Germline loops: CDR1 LNHDA, CDR2 SQIVND (reference sequence). Losses at the gene ends were 4 bases for V and 5 bases for J; bases not matched to a gene: 4. The CDR3 is made up of 15 amino acids. This CDR3 reads CASSRLAGGPDEQYF. In DNA form, the CDR3 reads TGTGCCAGTAGTAGACTAGCGGGAGGGCCCGACGAGCAGTACTTC. The full variable domain, its missing parts supplied by reference TRBV19 and TRBJ2-7, is DGGITQSPKYLFRKEGQNVTLSCEQNLNHDAMYWYRQDPGQGLRLIYYSQIVNDFQKGDIAEGYSVSREKKESFPLTVTSAQKNPTAFYLCASSRLAGGPDEQYFGPGTRLTVT.